This TCR beta chain was captured by sequencing in a study of shared clonotypes between healthy human individuals. Germline V gives CDR1 MNHEY, CDR2 SVGAGI. Trimming stripped 4 bases from V and 5 bases from J, with 11 bases between. The CDR3 contains 13 residues. Study observations and caveats: An expected dependence of interdonor clonotype sharing on sequencing depth was noted.

This clone was recorded only once. Its cognate antigen is unknown. Using immunoSEQ multiplex PCR, the repertoire was profiled, and TCRdb retains in-frame clones only, with some absent. The sample yields roughly 2.5 million clones, 90% to 95% seen once. This chain connects TRBV6-5 to TRBJ2-5, with D possibly called TRBD1 or TRBD2 (6 bases each). Sequencing was performed on naive CD4+ T cells sorted from blood. As for subset: CD45RA+ positively selected. The receptor was isolated from a man aged 18 to 35 in good health. The CDR3 protein is CASSFGGLETQYF. CDR3 bases: TGTGCCAGCAGTTTTGGGGGGCTGGAGACCCAGTACTTC.